This TCR beta chain stems from a study of Ad26.COV2.S vaccination and SARS-CoV-2 variants. Treatment noted: approximately 18 received Ad26.COV2.S at low or high dose, single or two shots; roughly 5 received placebo; per-sample allocation not given. Repertoires come from day 63 after the first vaccine or placebo injection. The V and J ends lost 5 bases and 2 bases, in that order; junction bases with no gene match: 8. The CDR3 consists of 15 residues. Germline V gene sequence: CDR1 LNHDA, CDR2 SQIVND (reference sequence). The protocol was immunoSEQ multiplex PCR, while the TCRdb copy is restricted to in-frame clones and leaves out a portion. Among 350,000 to 600,000 clones listed, 89% were seen once.

This receptor was obtained from a person aged 18-65 years who received the Ad26.COV2.S COVID-19 vaccine or a placebo. The rearrangement joins TRBV19 to TRBJ2-7; TRBD2 matches 8 bases. The sample was peripheral blood, taken in a trial of Ad26.COV2.S vaccine versus placebo. CDR3 in DNA: TGTGCCAGTAGTGCTCACTTAGCGGGAACCTACGAGCAGTACTTC. It is translated as CASSAHLAGTYEQYF.